This T cell receptor beta chain was documented in a study of OX40 agonist ivuxolimab in advanced cancers. Study-wide results and limits: The study found among the lowest clonal expansion in partial responders at 0.1-3.0 mg/kg. Low normalized T-cell clonal expansion also characterized some of the nonresponders. By week 6 at 0.1 to 3.0 mg/kg, blood CD4+ and CD8+ T cells had expanded clonally.

Comment on this clone: The target antigen is unknown.

Some clones are missing from TCRdb's copy, which holds only in-frame ones; the method was immunoSEQ multiplex PCR. The data show some 54,000 clones, 86% seen once. The V end was cut by 6 bases, the J end by 9 bases, with 18 bases between. There are 15 residues in the CDR3. Germline V gene lookup returns CDR1 SNHLY and CDR2 FYNNEI. At baseline, cycle 4 day 1, and cycle 7 day 1, blood was sampled. This material consisted of CD4+ or CD8+ T cells sorted from blood, taken in a trial of the OX40 agonist ivuxolimab. The sequence derives from an adult with an advanced solid tumor such as melanoma, head and neck, liver or kidney cancer. The genes are TRBV2 and TRBJ1-6; D is ambiguous. CDR3 residues: CASRQRVGEGSPLHF. For the CDR3, the DNA is TGTGCCAGCAGGCAAAGAGTCGGGGAGGGTTCACCCCTCCACTTT.